These T cell receptor beta chains were read from a single sample in a study of T cell responses to AZD1222 COVID-19 vaccine. Assay: immunoSEQ multiplex PCR; the TCRdb copy retains only in-frame clones and omits some. The table includes 150,000 to 200,000 clones, roughly 92% detected once. The sample was peripheral blood, taken on day 0 of AZD1222 vaccination. Source of these receptors: an adult in good health. The conserved cysteine and the conserved F or W are not part of the CDR3 here. Each record gives: V gene, J gene, CDR3 protein.

V gene: TRBV19; J gene: TRBJ2-3; CDR3 protein: ASSIVSGGTDTQY
V gene: TRBV5-1; J gene: TRBJ1-6; CDR3 protein: ASSPDPRSSYNSPLH
V gene: TRBV28; J gene: TRBJ2-7; CDR3 protein: ASSPKSQEISSYEQY
V gene: TRBV11-2; J gene: TRBJ1-1; CDR3 protein: ASSFGTPRDTEAF
V gene: TRBV5-1; J gene: TRBJ2-3; CDR3 protein: ASSPIRTDTQY
V gene: TRBV6-1; J gene: TRBJ2-1; CDR3 protein: ASSEGASGSEQF
V gene: TRBV12-5; J gene: TRBJ1-2; CDR3 protein: ASGLGLMGNGYT
V gene: TRBV25-1; J gene: TRBJ2-3; CDR3 protein: ASSKDHGTDTQY
V gene: TRBV19; J gene: TRBJ1-1; CDR3 protein: ASRVEGSNTEAF
V gene: TRBV30; J gene: TRBJ2-3; CDR3 protein: AWSSGLAVIHVNSSTDTQY
V gene: TRBV7-2; J gene: TRBJ1-5; CDR3 protein: ASSYRGEQPQH
V gene: TRBV19; J gene: TRBJ1-3; CDR3 protein: ASSPWTGGTGNTIY
V gene: TRBV6-6; J gene: TRBJ1-3; CDR3 protein: ASSPEAAGNTIY